The entry below gives a single TCR beta chain sequence along with its context. The CDR3 loop spans 15 amino acids. Per germline, CDR1 SEHNR and CDR2 FQNEAQ (reference sequence). The germline V and J ends were trimmed by 6 bases and 8 bases, with 19 bases remaining between them. The data are from a study of T cell changes during pregnancy in multiple sclerosis. Clones were sequenced by immunoSEQ multiplex PCR, and TCRdb holds only the in-frame ones, with some missing. The sample lists under 30,000 clones, about 89% occurring once. The chain recombines TRBV7-9 with TRBJ1-4, with D maybe TRBD1 (5 bases). The clonotype comes from a female donor with multiple sclerosis, enrolled in a pregnancy study. The sample consisted of CD8+ T cells from peripheral blood mononuclear cells, taken after pregnancy. The CDR3 nucleotides read TGTGCCAGCAGGGACCTTGCGGGGCTTGGAGAAAAACTGTTTTTT. It encodes CASRDLAGLGEKLFF.